Listed here is a single T cell receptor (beta chain). The germline V gene encodes CDR1 DFQATT and CDR2 SNEGSKA (reference sequence). The CDR3 contains 13 residues. Trimming removed 8 bases from V and 9 bases from J, with 20 bases in between. Where libraries were unsorted, they were derived from 2 million PBMCs stored at -80 degrees C. These data are taken from a study of neurological immune-mediated disorders. Synthesis of cDNA was carried out by template-switch 5'RACE. The reaction used 10-nucleotide random UMIs. TCRdb passed the 5' RACE reads through MiXCR, listing each CDR3 protein once. The table lists around 66,000 distinct CDR3 sequences, approximately 5.2% of them singletons.

This receptor was identified in a woman aged 25 to 39 with multiple sclerosis. This sequence joins TRBV20-1 and TRBJ2-1, with D hard to call. The sequencing input was PBMCs. The CDR3 sequence is CSQVIKGSSEQFF. The CDR3 DNA sequence: TGCAGTCAAGTAATAAAGGGATCCAGTGAGCAGTTCTTC.